Given below is one T cell receptor (beta chain) in context. Its antigen is currently not known. Per-nucleotide qualities are absent, and no much larger clonotype sits a single base away. The sample belongs to a study of cytomegalovirus exposure and HLA in healthy donors (dated by TCRdb to between 2016 and 2019). About the study as a whole: A later analysis indicated that the roughly 130 validation repertoires were generated on the platform also employed for the approximately 700 repertoires of the first cohort. The aim of the study was to test whether cataloging public T cell receptors could identify signatures of past pathogen exposure. A separate validation cohort of over a hundred different subjects was used in addition to the 666-subject first cohort. To predict cytomegalovirus infection status, the study brought together high-throughput TCR immunosequencing, statistical association of individual TCRs with disease status, and machine learning. On the study overall, not on this receptor specifically: In a later analysis, TCRs clustered in the first cohort were found to also tend to co-occur in the approximately 110 validation repertoires, with about 94% of cluster scores above 0. A total of 150 to 200 TCR beta chains were listed by the study as associated with cytomegalovirus. Three of the identified cytomegalovirus-associated TCR beta chains were confirmed in vitro to be specific for cytomegalovirus antigens. The authors suggested that the approach could potentially be extended to other disease states and immunological phenotypes. In both the original and validation cohorts, the classifier was reported to diagnose cytomegalovirus status with high specificity and sensitivity. Most TCR sequences were observed very rarely across donors, whereas some public TCRs were present in many individuals. The validation cohort had no HLA typing available for a later analysis, so co-occurrence within that cohort was assessed over all 120 or so repertoires.

Donors formed part of the validation cohort, which comprised 120 subjects and was distinct from the first cohort of under 850 subjects. The CDR1 and CDR2 encoded by the germline V gene are SGHRS and YFSETQ. From its cysteine to its phenylalanine, the CDR3 spans 16 amino acids. The retained sequence is limited to the CDR3, 48 bases, with the frame set at the first base. The germline V and J ends show losses of 6 bases and 4 bases respectively, and no gene match explains 13 bases of the junction. The library was obtained by the immunoSEQ multiplex PCR assay. As for the original processing: To diagnose cytomegalovirus status from the catalog of TCR beta chain sequences, a statistical classification framework was built. In its TCRdb copy, this immuneACCESS table keeps in-frame sequences only and misses some clones. Where compared with another copy, unresolved V genes explain less than half of these, and the others have no known cause. From that table come the V and J calls and clone size; the DNA was used to work out D and trimming. The sample includes tens of thousands of clones, with about 96% observed a single time. Of the sample, more than 2% falls within the top ten clones.

Sequencing was carried out using PBMCs. The TCR was taken from a man younger than 30 in good health and CMV-seronegative. This sequence uses TRBV5-1 and TRBJ2-5, with 9 junctional bases fitting TRBD2. The bases read TGCGCCAGCACCAGTTCTGGGGTAGCGGGAGCAGAGACCCAGTACTTC. Its protein product is CASTSSGVAGAETQYF.